What follows is one T cell receptor beta chain and its context. This entry belongs to a study of shared clonotypes between healthy human individuals. There are 15 residues in the CDR3. V lost 3 bases, J lost 2 bases, and 11 bases lay in between. Germline CDR1 SNHLY, CDR2 FYNNEI. Method: immunoSEQ multiplex PCR; TCRdb's copy keeps in-frame clones and lacks some. The sample contains some 320,000 clones, roughly 91% of which appear only once. The TCR sequence derives from a man younger than 35 in good health. The sample consisted of memory CD8+ T cells sorted from blood. As for subset: CD45RO+ cells pooled with CCR7-negative TemRA cells. V usage is TRBV2 and J usage is TRBJ2-1, with a weak D call TRBD2 (6 bases). The DNA for the CDR3 is TGTGCCAGCAGTGACGACGGGACTGCCTACAATGAGCAGTTCTTC. This sequence encodes CASSDDGTAYNEQFF.